Presented here are 9 T cell receptor beta chains from one specimen sequenced in a study of graft-versus-host responses after intestinal transplantation. Measured with immunoSEQ multiplex PCR; TCRdb has only the in-frame clones, and not every one. The data contain about 51,000 clones, more than 80% of them singletons. These receptors lack a known antigen. The source material was unstimulated CD4+ T cells sorted from spleen or lymph node cells, sampled before transplant. The receptors originated from a human donor who was the organ donor for an intestinal transplant.

V gene TRBV7-8 combines with J gene TRBJ1-2; 7 bases map to TRBD1. Germline CDR1 SGHVS, CDR2 FQNEAQ. J was trimmed by 0 bases and V by 1 base; bases with no gene match: 5. The CDR3 runs 16 residues. In DNA form, the CDR3 reads TGTGCCAGCAGCTTAGGGGCAGGGGGGACTAACTATGGCTACACCTTC. It specifies CASSLGAGGTNYGYTF.

V and J are TRBV12-1 and TRBJ1-2; no DNA check was done on the table's D call, TRBD1. TRBV12-1 is described as a pseudogene. The CDR3 covers 16 residues. DNA of the CDR3: TGTGCCAGCAGCCCCACCGGGACAGGTTTGGGGGATGGCTACACCTTC. Its translation is CASSPTGTGLGDGYTF.

The chain employs TRBV7-3 and TRBJ2-5; TRBD2 matches 7 bases. Germline-derived CDR1 and CDR2 are SGHTA and FQGTGA. CDR3 size: 16 residues. Losses at the gene ends were 1 base for V and 5 bases for J; bases not matched to a gene: 10. CDR3 coding DNA: TGTGCCAGCAGCTTAAGGGGCGGGAGTGCCCAGGAGACCCAGTACTTC. This codes for CASSLRGGSAQETQYF.

The V call is TRBV28, the J call TRBJ1-1; unclear D gene. V lost 3 bases and J 0 bases, leaving 8 bases between the germline ends. The CDR3 spans 14 residues. CDR1 is MDHEN and CDR2 is SYDVKM in the germline V gene. The CDR3 loop is CASSFPRVNTEAFF. The CDR3 DNA sequence: TGTGCCAGCAGTTTTCCCCGGGTGAACACTGAAGCTTTCTTT.

The rearrangement uses TRBV6-5 and TRBJ2-7; 10 bases are a match to TRBD1. Germline V lookup: CDR1 MNHEY, CDR2 SVGAGI. Trimming at V came to 6 bases and at J to 5 bases, leaving 10 bases not matched to a gene. CDR3 length equals 15 residues. CDR3 amino acids: CASSRTGQGWDEQYF. DNA of the CDR3: TGTGCCAGCAGCCGTACGGGACAGGGGTGGGACGAGCAGTACTTC.

The chain couples TRBV5-6 to TRBJ1-5, with a possible D match to TRBD1 (5 bases). CDR3 length: 14 residues. Trimming cost V 6 bases and J 4 bases, with 14 bases left between them. In germline, CDR1 is SGHDT, CDR2 YYEEEE. CDR3 loop: CASTKLGGNQPQHF. DNA of the CDR3: TGTGCCAGCACCAAATTGGGGGGTAATCAGCCCCAGCATTTT.

The table lists this clone with a count of one. The V and J genes are TRBV27 and TRBJ1-2; D is unclear. There are 12 residues in the CDR3. V was cut by 7 bases and J by 4 bases, with 10 bases left in between. CDR1 MNHEY and CDR2 SMNVEV come from the germline V gene (reference sequence). The DNA of the CDR3 is TGTGCCAGCAAGCGGGGAGCCTATGGCTACACCTTC. As protein: CASKRGAYGYTF.

The rearrangement joins TRBV6-5 to TRBJ1-1, with 7 nucleotides matching TRBD1. The length of the CDR3 is 14 residues. The V gene end was trimmed by 6 bases and the J gene end by 1 base; junction bases not matched to a gene: 5. Germline assignment: CDR1 MNHEY and CDR2 SVGAGI. CDR3 nucleotides: TGTGCCAGCAGGGGGGACAGCCGGAACACTGAAGCTTTCTTT. It codes for CASRGDSRNTEAFF.

V is TRBV4-2 and J is TRBJ2-3; D is perhaps TRBD2 (6 bases). V was cut by 7 bases and J by 6 bases, with 20 bases left in between. The CDR3 is made up of 15 amino acids. Germline V CDR1 and CDR2: LGHNA, YNFKEQ. This CDR3 reads CASTSKFGGGDTQYF. CDR3 nucleotide sequence: TGTGCCAGCACCTCCAAGTTCGGGGGTGGGGATACGCAGTATTTT.